Listed below are T cell receptor beta chains from one sample, sequenced in a study of cytomegalovirus exposure and HLA in healthy donors. The assay was immunoSEQ multiplex PCR, and TCRdb's table has in-frame clones only and misses some. Found here are 96,000 or so clones; the top ten clones hold 3% to 4%. Source material: PBMCs. The receptors were sampled from a woman in her twenties or thirties in good health and CMV-seronegative. The CDR3 runs from the conserved cysteine through the conserved F or W. A D gene is named only where the DNA matches it firmly.

V	D	J	CDR3	DNA
TRBV7-8	TRBD1	TRBJ2-6	CASRTGTGAPGANVLTF	TGTGCCAGCAGAACCGGGACAGGGGCTCCTGGGGCCAACGTCCTGACTTTC
TRBV7-3	TRBD1	TRBJ1-2	CASSSGQGRGYTF	TGTGCCAGCAGCTCGGGACAGGGAAGGGGCTACACCTTC
TRBV18	-	TRBJ2-5	CASSPGGAQETQYF	TGTGCCAGCTCACCGGGGGGAGCTCAAGAGACCCAGTACTTC
TRBV2	TRBD2	TRBJ2-5	CASLPAGGDETQYF	TGTGCCAGCCTTCCAGCGGGAGGGGACGAGACCCAGTACTTC
TRBV7-8	-	TRBJ1-2	CASSLRQLNYGYTF	TGTGCCAGCAGCTTAAGACAGCTTAACTATGGCTACACCTTC
TRBV20-1	-	TRBJ2-7	CSPLAVYEQYF	TGCAGCCCCCTTGCGGTCTACGAGCAGTACTTC
TRBV2	-	TRBJ2-2	CASSGLSTGELFF	TGTGCCAGCAGTGGACTATCCACCGGGGAGCTGTTTTTT
TRBV7-3	-	TRBJ2-1	CASSLIGSGGSKQFF	TGTGCCAGCAGCTTAATCGGTAGCGGAGGTAGTAAGCAGTTCTTC
TRBV15	TRBD1	TRBJ2-2	CATSRDRTGVTGELFF	TGTGCCACCAGCAGAGATCGGACAGGGGTTACCGGGGAGCTGTTTTTT
TRBV28	TRBD2	TRBJ2-3	CASSFAIAGEGKDTQYF	TGTGCCAGCAGTTTCGCAATAGCGGGAGAGGGAAAAGATACGCAGTATTTT
TRBV4-1	TRBD1	TRBJ1-5	CASSQDLVDRHQPQHF	TGCGCCAGCAGCCAAGATCTTGTGGACAGGCATCAGCCCCAGCATTTT
TRBV5-1	TRBD1	TRBJ2-1	CASSLEGANEQFF	TGCGCCAGCAGCTTGGAGGGGGCGAATGAGCAGTTCTTC
TRBV5-1	TRBD1	TRBJ1-6	CASSSQGSSYNSPLHF	TGCGCCAGCAGCTCACAGGGGAGCTCCTATAATTCACCCCTCCACTTT
TRBV21-1	-	TRBJ2-7	CASSKEQGRMDEQYF	TGTGCCAGCAGCAAGGAACAGGGGAGGATGGACGAGCAGTACTTC
TRBV9	-	TRBJ1-2	CASSVDPGGVNYGYTF	TGTGCCAGCAGCGTGGACCCCGGGGGAGTTAACTATGGCTACACCTTC
TRBV5-1	TRBD2	TRBJ2-2	CASSLRFQGVAGNTGELFF	TGCGCCAGCAGCTTGAGGTTTCAAGGAGTAGCGGGGAACACCGGGGAGCTGTTTTTT
TRBV30	-	TRBJ2-3	CAWNKMGGGPDTQYF	TGTGCCTGGAATAAGATGGGGGGGGGCCCCGATACGCAGTATTTT
TRBV19	-	TRBJ2-1	CASSIKGARGSWRSYNEQFF	TGTGCCAGTAGTATAAAAGGGGCGAGGGGGTCATGGAGGTCCTACAATGAGCAGTTCTTC
TRBV5-1	-	TRBJ1-1	CASSLVSLNTEAFF	TGCGCCAGCAGCTTGGTTAGTCTTAACACTGAAGCTTTCTTT
TRBV28	TRBD1	TRBJ2-3	CASRRTGGYTQYF	TGTGCCAGCAGAAGAACAGGGGGCTATACGCAGTATTTT
TRBV2	TRBD1	TRBJ2-1	CASSGEPGQGAYEQFF	TGTGCCAGCAGTGGGGAACCGGGACAGGGGGCTTATGAGCAGTTCTTC
TRBV9	TRBD2	TRBJ2-7	CASSAGTSGGTSYEQYF	TGTGCCAGCAGCGCAGGGACTAGCGGGGGGACCTCCTACGAGCAGTACTTC
TRBV25-1	-	TRBJ1-1	CASSEGPANTEAFF	TGTGCCAGCAGTGAGGGCCCCGCGAACACTGAAGCTTTCTTT
TRBV18	TRBD1	TRBJ2-3	CASSKTGADTQYF	TGTGCCAGCTCAAAGACAGGGGCAGATACGCAGTATTTT
TRBV7-9	-	TRBJ1-1	CASSKPEANTEAFF	TGTGCCAGCAGCAAACCAGAGGCCAACACTGAAGCTTTCTTT
TRBV5-1	-	TRBJ1-2	CASSPDTNYGYTF	TGCGCCAGCAGCCCTGACACCAACTATGGCTACACCTTC
TRBV27	TRBD1	TRBJ1-5	CAAGTGGQPQHF	TGTGCCGCCGGGACAGGGGGTCAGCCCCAGCATTTT
TRBV2	TRBD1	TRBJ2-6	CASSTDRTSAGANVLTF	TGTGCCAGCAGTACGGACAGGACCTCGGCCGGGGCCAACGTCCTGACTTTC
TRBV6-5	-	TRBJ1-1	CASSPGGTEAFF	TGTGCCAGCTCACCCGGGGGCACTGAAGCTTTCTTT
TRBV29-1	-	TRBJ1-2	CSVLPIVGTSPSRSNYGYTF	TGCAGCGTTCTTCCAATAGTTGGGACTAGTCCATCTAGATCTAACTATGGCTACACCTTC
TRBV4-1	TRBD2	TRBJ2-1	CASSRYPRTSGDDEQFF	TGCGCCAGCAGCCGATATCCAAGGACTAGCGGGGACGATGAGCAGTTCTTC
TRBV13	TRBD2	TRBJ2-1	CASSLGLAGAVHEQFF	TGTGCCAGCAGCTTGGGATTAGCGGGAGCGGTCCATGAGCAGTTCTTC
TRBV7-6	TRBD2	TRBJ2-1	CASSYPGLAGGSLNEQFF	TGTGCCAGCAGCTACCCGGGACTAGCGGGGGGTTCCCTCAATGAGCAGTTCTTC
TRBV29-1	TRBD2	TRBJ2-1	CSESNGGSYNEQFF	TGCAGCGAATCGAACGGGGGGTCCTACAATGAGCAGTTCTTC
TRBV7-7	-	TRBJ2-5	CASSLGTLPQETQYF	TGTGCTAGCAGTCTCGGGACTCTCCCTCAAGAGACCCAGTACTTC
TRBV19	-	TRBJ1-1	CASSVGTPNTEAFF	TGTGCCAGTAGTGTCGGGACACCGAACACTGAAGCTTTCTTT
TRBV7-7	-	TRBJ2-3	CASSLARGSSDTQYF	TGTGCTAGCAGCTTAGCTAGGGGGAGTTCAGATACGCAGTATTTT
TRBV5-5	-	TRBJ2-3	CASTRQSSTDTQYF	TGTGCCAGCACCCGACAGTCTTCCACAGATACGCAGTATTTT
TRBV18	TRBD1	TRBJ1-2	CASSPTAGGDYGYTF	TGTGCCAGCTCACCCACCGCAGGGGGCGACTATGGCTACACCTTC
TRBV5-6	-	TRBJ2-1	CASRQTRNEQFF	TGTGCCAGCAGACAGACTAGGAATGAGCAGTTCTTC
TRBV6-1	TRBD1	TRBJ1-5	CASSEASPLQGPYQPQHF	TGTGCCAGCAGTGAAGCGAGCCCCTTACAGGGGCCCTATCAGCCCCAGCATTTT
TRBV5-4	-	TRBJ2-7	CASSLASQRVPYEQYF	TGTGCCAGCAGCTTGGCCTCTCAGAGGGTTCCCTACGAGCAGTACTTC
TRBV10-3	-	TRBJ1-2	CAISEPSTGTYGYTF	TGTGCCATCAGTGAACCCTCGACAGGAACCTATGGCTACACCTTC
TRBV6-1	-	TRBJ1-2	CASSYGRGYTF	TGTGCCAGCAGTTACGGTCGGGGCTACACCTTC
TRBV30	-	TRBJ1-1	CAWSYTGSEAFF	TGTGCCTGGAGTTATACAGGCTCTGAAGCTTTCTTT
TRBV5-1	-	TRBJ1-1	CASSAGRTMNTEAFF	TGCGCCAGCAGCGCGGGACGGACGATGAACACTGAAGCTTTCTTT
TRBV10-1	TRBD2	TRBJ2-5	CASSAKTSGQETQYF	TGCGCCAGCAGTGCGAAGACTAGCGGCCAAGAGACCCAGTACTTC
TRBV19	TRBD2	TRBJ2-1	CASSIGLAGRGNEQFF	TGTGCCAGTAGTATCGGACTAGCGGGACGGGGCAATGAGCAGTTCTTC
TRBV5-1	-	TRBJ2-5	CASRLMTDQETQYF	TGCGCCAGCAGGTTGATGACAGACCAAGAGACCCAGTACTTC
TRBV10-3	TRBD2	TRBJ2-7	CAISESGGGEQYF	TGTGCCATCAGTGAGTCTGGGGGGGGCGAGCAGTACTTC
TRBV2	-	TRBJ1-4	CASSEEGKGREKLFF	TGTGCCAGCAGTGAAGAGGGGAAGGGGCGGGAAAAACTGTTTTTT
TRBV7-9	-	TRBJ1-4	CASSSTGPFGEKLFF	TGTGCCAGCAGCTCCACAGGGCCCTTTGGAGAAAAACTGTTTTTT
TRBV28	-	TRBJ2-1	CASSTGAYNEQFF	TGTGCCAGCAGTACGGGAGCTTACAATGAGCAGTTCTTC